This TCR beta chain was sequenced in a study of early T cells in non-severe SARS-CoV-2 infection. This clonotype was counted only a few times. The V and J ends lost 1 base and 3 bases respectively, with 9 bases between them. Germline CDR1 reads WSHSY; CDR2 reads SAAADI. CDR3 length: 14 residues. The protocol attached unique molecular identifiers to individual cDNA molecules. In TCRdb, the 5' RACE reads were re-called with MiXCR into one record per CDR3 protein. The sample records around 31,000 distinct CDR3 sequences, approximately 5.3% being singletons. The source is an adult who was a healthcare worker with PCR-confirmed SARS-CoV-2 infection or an uninfected control (not recorded which). The chain combines TRBV10-2 with TRBJ2-5; unclear D gene. Sequenced material: whole blood. As DNA, the CDR3 is TGCGCCAGCAGTGAGTTCAGGCTCGAAGAGACCCAGTACTTC. Translated: CASSEFRLEETQYF.